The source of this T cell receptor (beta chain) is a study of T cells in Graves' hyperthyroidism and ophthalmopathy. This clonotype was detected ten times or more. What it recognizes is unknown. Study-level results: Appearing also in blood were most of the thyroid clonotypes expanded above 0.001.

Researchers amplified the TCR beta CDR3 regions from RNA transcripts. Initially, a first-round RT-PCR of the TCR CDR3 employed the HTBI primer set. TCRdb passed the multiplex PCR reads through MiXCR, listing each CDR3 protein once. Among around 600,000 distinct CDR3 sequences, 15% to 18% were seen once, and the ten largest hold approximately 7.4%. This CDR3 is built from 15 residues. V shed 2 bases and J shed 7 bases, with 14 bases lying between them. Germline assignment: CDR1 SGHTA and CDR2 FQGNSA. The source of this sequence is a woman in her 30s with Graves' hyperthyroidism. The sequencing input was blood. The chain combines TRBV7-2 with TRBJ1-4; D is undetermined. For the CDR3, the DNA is TGTGCCAGCAGCTTATCGTCAATGTTCGTTGAAAAACTGTTTTTT. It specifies CASSLSSMFVEKLFF.